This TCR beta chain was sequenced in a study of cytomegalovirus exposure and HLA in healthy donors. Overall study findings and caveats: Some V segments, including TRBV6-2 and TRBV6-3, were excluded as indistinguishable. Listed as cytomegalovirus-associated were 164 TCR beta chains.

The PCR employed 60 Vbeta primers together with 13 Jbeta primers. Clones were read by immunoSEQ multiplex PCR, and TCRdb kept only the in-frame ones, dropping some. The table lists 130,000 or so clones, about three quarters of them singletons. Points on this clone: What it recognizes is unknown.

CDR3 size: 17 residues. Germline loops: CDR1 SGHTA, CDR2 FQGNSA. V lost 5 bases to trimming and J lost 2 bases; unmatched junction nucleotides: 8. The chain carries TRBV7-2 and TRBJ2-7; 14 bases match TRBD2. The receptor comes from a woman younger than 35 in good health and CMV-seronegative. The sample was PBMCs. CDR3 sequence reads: CASSPDPGLAGAYEQYF. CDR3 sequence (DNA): TGTGCCAGCAGCCCAGACCCGGGACTAGCGGGAGCCTACGAGCAGTACTTC.